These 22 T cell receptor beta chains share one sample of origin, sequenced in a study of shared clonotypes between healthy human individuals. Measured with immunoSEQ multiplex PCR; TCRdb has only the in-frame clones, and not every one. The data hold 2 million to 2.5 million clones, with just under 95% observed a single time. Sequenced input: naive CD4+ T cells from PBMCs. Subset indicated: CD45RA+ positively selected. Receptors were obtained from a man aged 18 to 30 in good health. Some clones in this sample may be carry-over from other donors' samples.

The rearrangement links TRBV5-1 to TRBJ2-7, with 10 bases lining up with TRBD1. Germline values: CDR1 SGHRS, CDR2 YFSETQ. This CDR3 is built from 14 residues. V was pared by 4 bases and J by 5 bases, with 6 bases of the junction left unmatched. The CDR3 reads CASSGRDRGHEQYF. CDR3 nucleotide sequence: TGCGCCAGCAGCGGCCGGGACAGGGGCCACGAGCAGTACTTC.

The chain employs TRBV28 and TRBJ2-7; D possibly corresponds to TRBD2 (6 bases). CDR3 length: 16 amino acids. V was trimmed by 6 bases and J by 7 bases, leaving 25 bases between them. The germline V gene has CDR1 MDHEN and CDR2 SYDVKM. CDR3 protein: CASSLGGAGALREQYF. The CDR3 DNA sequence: TGTGCCAGCAGCCTCGGAGGGGCAGGAGCCCTTCGGGAGCAGTACTTC.

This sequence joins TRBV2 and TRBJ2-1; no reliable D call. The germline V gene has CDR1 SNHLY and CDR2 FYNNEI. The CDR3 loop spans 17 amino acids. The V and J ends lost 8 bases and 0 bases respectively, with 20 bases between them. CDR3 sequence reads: CASFSRARSASYNEQFF. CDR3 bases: TGTGCCAGCTTCAGTAGGGCGAGATCAGCCTCCTACAATGAGCAGTTCTTC.

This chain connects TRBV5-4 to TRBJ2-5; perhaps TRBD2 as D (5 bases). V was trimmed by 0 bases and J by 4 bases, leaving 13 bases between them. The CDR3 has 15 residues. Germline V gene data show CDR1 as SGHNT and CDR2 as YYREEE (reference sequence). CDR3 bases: TGTGCCAGCAGCTTGGCCGGACTCGGCGGAGAGACCCAGTACTTC. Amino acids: CASSLAGLGGETQYF.

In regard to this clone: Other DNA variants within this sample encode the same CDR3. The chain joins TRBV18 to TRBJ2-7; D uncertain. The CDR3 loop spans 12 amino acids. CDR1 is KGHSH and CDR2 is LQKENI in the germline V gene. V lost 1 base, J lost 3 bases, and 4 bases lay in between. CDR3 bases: TGTGCCAGCTCACCACTCCACTACGAGCAGTACTTC. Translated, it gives CASSPLHYEQYF.

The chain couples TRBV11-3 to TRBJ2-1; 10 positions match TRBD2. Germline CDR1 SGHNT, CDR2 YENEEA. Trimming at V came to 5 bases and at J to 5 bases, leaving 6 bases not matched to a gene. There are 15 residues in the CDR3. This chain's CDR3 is CASSSGGDRDNEQFF. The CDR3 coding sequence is TGTGCCAGCAGCAGCGGGGGGGACAGAGACAATGAGCAGTTCTTC.

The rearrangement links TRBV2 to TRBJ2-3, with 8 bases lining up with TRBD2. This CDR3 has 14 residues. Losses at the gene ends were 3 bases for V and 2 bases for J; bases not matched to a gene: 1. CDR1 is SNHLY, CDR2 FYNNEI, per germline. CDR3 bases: TGTGCCAGCAGTGACGGGAGGGCCACAGATACGCAGTATTTT. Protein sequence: CASSDGRATDTQYF. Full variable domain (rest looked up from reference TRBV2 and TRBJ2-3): EPEVTQTPSHQVTQMGQEVILRCVPISNHLYFYWYRQILGQKVEFLVSFYNNEISEKSEIFDDQFSVERPDGSNFTLKIRSTKLEDSAMYFCASSDGRATDTQYFGPGTRLTVL.

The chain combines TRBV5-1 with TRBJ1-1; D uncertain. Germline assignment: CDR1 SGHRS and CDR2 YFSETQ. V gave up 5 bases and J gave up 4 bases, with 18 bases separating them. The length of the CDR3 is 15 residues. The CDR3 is CASSPKLQAFTEAFF. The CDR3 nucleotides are TGCGCCAGCAGTCCGAAGTTGCAGGCTTTCACTGAAGCTTTCTTT.

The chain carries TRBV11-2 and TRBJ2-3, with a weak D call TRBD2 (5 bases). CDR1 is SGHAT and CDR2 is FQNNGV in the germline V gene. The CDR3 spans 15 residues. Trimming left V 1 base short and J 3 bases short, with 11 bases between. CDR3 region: CASSLGTHFTDTQYF. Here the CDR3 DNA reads TGTGCCAGCAGCTTAGGGACTCACTTTACAGATACGCAGTATTTT.

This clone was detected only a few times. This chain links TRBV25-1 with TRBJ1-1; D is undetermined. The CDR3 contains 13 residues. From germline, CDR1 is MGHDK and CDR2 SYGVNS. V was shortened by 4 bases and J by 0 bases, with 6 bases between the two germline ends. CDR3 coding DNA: TGTGCCAGCAGTGGCAGGCTGAACACTGAAGCTTTCTTT. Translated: CASSGRLNTEAFF.

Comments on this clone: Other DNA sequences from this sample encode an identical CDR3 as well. The DNA for the CDR3 is TGTGCCAGTAGTATGGCGGGTAGAGCCAAAAACATTCAGTACTTC. Encoded protein: CASSMAGRAKNIQYF. The chain carries TRBV19 and TRBJ2-4; tentatively, D is TRBD2 (5 bases). The V gene lost 3 bases and the J gene lost 0 bases, with 9 bases spanning the gap. Germline CDR1 reads LNHDA; CDR2 reads SQIVND (reference sequence). The CDR3 is 15 amino acids. Drawing the rest from reference TRBV19 and TRBJ2-4, the complete variable domain is DGGITQSPKYLFRKEGQNVTLSCEQNLNHDAMYWYRQDPGQGLRLIYYSQIVNDFQKGDIAEGYSVSREKKESFPLTVTSAQKNPTAFYLCASSMAGRAKNIQYFGAGTRLSVL.

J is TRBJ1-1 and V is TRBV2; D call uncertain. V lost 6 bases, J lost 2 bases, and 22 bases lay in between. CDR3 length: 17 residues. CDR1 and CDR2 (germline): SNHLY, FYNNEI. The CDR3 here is CASRLELIPTPNTEAFF. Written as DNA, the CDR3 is TGTGCCAGCAGACTGGAACTCATCCCAACACCAAACACTGAAGCTTTCTTT.

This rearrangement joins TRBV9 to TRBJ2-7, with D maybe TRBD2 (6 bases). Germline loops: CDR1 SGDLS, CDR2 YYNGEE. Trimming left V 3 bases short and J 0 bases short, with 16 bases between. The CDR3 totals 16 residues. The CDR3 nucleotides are TGTGCCAGCAGCGCCTCAGAAGGGGACTTCTCCTACGAGCAGTACTTC. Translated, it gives CASSASEGDFSYEQYF.

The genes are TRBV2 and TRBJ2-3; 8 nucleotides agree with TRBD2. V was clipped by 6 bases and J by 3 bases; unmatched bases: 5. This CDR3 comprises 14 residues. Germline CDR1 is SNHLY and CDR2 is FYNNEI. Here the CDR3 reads CASRRGGVTDTQYF. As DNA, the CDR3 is TGTGCCAGCAGACGGGGGGGGGTAACAGATACGCAGTATTTT.

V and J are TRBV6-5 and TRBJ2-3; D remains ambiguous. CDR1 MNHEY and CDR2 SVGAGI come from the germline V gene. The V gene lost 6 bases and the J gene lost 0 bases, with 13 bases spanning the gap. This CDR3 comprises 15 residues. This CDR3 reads CASSRLLSSTDTQYF. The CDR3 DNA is TGTGCCAGCAGCCGACTCCTCTCTAGCACAGATACGCAGTATTTT.

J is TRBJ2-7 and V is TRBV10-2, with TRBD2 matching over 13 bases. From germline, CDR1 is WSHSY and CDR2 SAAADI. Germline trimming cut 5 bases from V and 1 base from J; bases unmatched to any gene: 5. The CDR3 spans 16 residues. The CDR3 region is CASSPRTSGSSYEQYF. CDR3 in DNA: TGCGCCAGCAGTCCCCGGACTAGCGGGAGTTCCTACGAGCAGTACTTC.

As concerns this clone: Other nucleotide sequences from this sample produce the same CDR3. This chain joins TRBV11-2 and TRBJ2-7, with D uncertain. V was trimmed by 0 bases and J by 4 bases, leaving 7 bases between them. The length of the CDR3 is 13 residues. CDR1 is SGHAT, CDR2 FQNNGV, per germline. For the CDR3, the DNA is TGTGCCAGCAGCTTAGATCGAGGTTACGAGCAGTACTTC. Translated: CASSLDRGYEQYF.

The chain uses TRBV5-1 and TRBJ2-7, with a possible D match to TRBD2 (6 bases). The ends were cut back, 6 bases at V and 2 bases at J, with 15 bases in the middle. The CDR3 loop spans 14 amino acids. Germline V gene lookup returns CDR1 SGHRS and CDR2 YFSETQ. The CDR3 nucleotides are TGCGCCAGCAACGGAGTTGCGGGAACCTACGAGCAGTACTTC. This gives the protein CASNGVAGTYEQYF.

The CDR3 spells CSVEGGAFEAFF. The CDR3 DNA sequence: TGCAGCGTAGAGGGGGGAGCATTTGAAGCTTTCTTT. The gene calls are TRBV29-1 and TRBJ1-1; D perhaps matches TRBD1 (6 bases). Germline CDR1 SQVTM, CDR2 ANQGSEA. The CDR3 covers 12 residues. Trimming cost V 6 bases and J 7 bases, with 15 bases left between them.

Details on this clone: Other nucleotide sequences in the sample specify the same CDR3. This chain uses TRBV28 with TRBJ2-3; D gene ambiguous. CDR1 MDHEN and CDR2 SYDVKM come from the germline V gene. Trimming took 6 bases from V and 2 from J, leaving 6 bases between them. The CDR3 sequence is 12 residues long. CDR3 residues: CASSTLTDTQYF. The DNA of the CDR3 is TGTGCCAGCAGCACGCTCACAGATACGCAGTATTTT.

The CDR3 protein is CASSTILTGQETQYF. As DNA, the CDR3 is TGCGCCAGCAGCACCATCCTGACAGGGCAAGAGACCCAGTACTTC. The V and J genes are TRBV5-1 and TRBJ2-5; 7 positions match TRBD1. This CDR3 spans 15 amino acids. Germline trimming cut 4 bases from V and 2 bases from J; bases unmatched to any gene: 8. CDR1 and CDR2 (germline): SGHRS, YFSETQ.

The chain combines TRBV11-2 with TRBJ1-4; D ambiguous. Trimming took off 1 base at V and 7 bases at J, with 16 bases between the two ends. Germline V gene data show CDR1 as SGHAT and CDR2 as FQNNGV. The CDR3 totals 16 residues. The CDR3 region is CASSLVFRRGGEKLFF. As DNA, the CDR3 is TGTGCCAGCAGCTTAGTCTTCAGGCGCGGAGGTGAAAAACTGTTTTTT.